Listed below are T cell receptor beta chains from one sample, sequenced in a study of blood T cell repertoires in COVID-19. The data were produced by immunoSEQ multiplex PCR, yet TCRdb's version contains in-frame clones alone and is incomplete. The data contain around 18,000 clones, about 80% of them singletons. The sequencing sample was made of peripheral blood. Every receptor here comes from a man older than 75 with acute or convalescent COVID-19. Both conserved end residues are part of each CDR3. The D gene is left open where the match is weak. Expanded clones are given a class, and other clones once, few, many or no size at all.

D: -; J: TRBJ1-2; V: TRBV30; size: -; CDR3: CAYPRGGIYGYTF; DNA: TGTGCCTACCCGCGAGGGGGTATCTATGGCTACACCTTC
D: -; J: TRBJ1-3; V: TRBV6-6; size: -; CDR3: CASSPWGGGGSGNTIYF; DNA: TGTGCCAGCAGTCCATGGGGAGGGGGGGGCTCTGGAAACACCATATATTTT
D: -; J: TRBJ1-1; V: TRBV7-9; size: -; CDR3: CASSYLGSEAFF; DNA: TGTGCCAGCAGCTACCTGGGGAGTGAAGCTTTCTTT
D: TRBD1; J: TRBJ1-1; V: TRBV30; size: -; CDR3: CAWTGGWNTEAFF; DNA: TGTGCCTGGACAGGGGGGTGGAACACTGAAGCTTTCTTT
D: -; J: TRBJ1-6; V: TRBV12-5; size: -; CDR3: CASGPKESSPLHF; DNA: TGTGCTAGTGGCCCAAAAGAGAGTTCACCCCTCCACTTT
D: -; J: TRBJ1-1; V: TRBV12-5; size: once; CDR3: CASGSLLGTEAFF; DNA: TGTGCTAGTGGTTCCTTACTCGGGACTGAAGCTTTCTTT
D: TRBD2; J: TRBJ2-3; V: TRBV6-1; size: -; CDR3: CASSVGLAGSTDTQYF; DNA: TGTGCCAGCAGTGTCGGACTAGCGGGGAGCACAGATACGCAGTATTTT
D: TRBD1; J: TRBJ1-5; V: TRBV5-3; size: once; CDR3: CARSLEQGDEESNQPQHF; DNA: TGTGCCAGAAGCTTGGAACAGGGGGACGAAGAGAGCAATCAGCCCCAGCATTTT
D: TRBD1; J: TRBJ2-3; V: TRBV6-2/TRBV6-3; size: -; CDR3: CASSSGTASRILTDTQYF; DNA: TGTGCCAGCAGCTCCGGGACAGCTAGCCGAATACTCACAGATACGCAGTATTTT
D: TRBD2; J: TRBJ2-7; V: TRBV27; size: -; CDR3: CASSLNPGVAGSYEQYF; DNA: TGTGCCAGCAGTTTAAATCCGGGAGTAGCGGGGTCCTACGAGCAGTACTTC
D: TRBD1; J: TRBJ1-5; V: TRBV4-3; size: -; CDR3: CASSQGTGSNQPQHF; DNA: TGCGCCAGCAGCCAGGGGACAGGGTCGAATCAGCCCCAGCATTTT
D: -; J: TRBJ2-6; V: TRBV7-8; size: -; CDR3: CASLSGANVLTF; DNA: TGTGCCAGCCTCTCTGGGGCCAACGTCCTGACTTTC
D: TRBD2; J: TRBJ2-3; V: TRBV6-2/TRBV6-3; size: -; CDR3: CASSYSPRGRGPGDTQYF; DNA: TGTGCCAGCAGTTACTCCCCTCGCGGGAGGGGCCCGGGAGATACGCAGTATTTT
D: -; J: TRBJ1-4; V: TRBV7-2; size: -; CDR3: CASSLVGEANEKLFF; DNA: TGTGCCAGCAGCTTAGTTGGGGAGGCTAATGAAAAACTGTTTTTT
D: TRBD2; J: TRBJ2-3; V: TRBV18; size: -; CDR3: CASSPQRGGTDTQYF; DNA: TGTGCCAGCTCACCACAGCGGGGGGGTACAGATACGCAGTATTTT
D: -; J: TRBJ1-4; V: TRBV11-1; size: -; CDR3: CASSLYPDSNEKLFF; DNA: TGTGCCAGCAGCTTATACCCGGACAGTAATGAAAAACTGTTTTTT
D: -; J: TRBJ2-3; V: TRBV6-1; size: -; CDR3: CASSSGQYTDTQYF; DNA: TGTGCCAGCAGTTCTGGCCAGTACACAGATACGCAGTATTTT
D: TRBD1; J: TRBJ2-2; V: TRBV7-9; size: -; CDR3: CASSKGQLNTGELFF; DNA: TGTGCCAGCAGCAAGGGACAGCTGAACACCGGGGAGCTGTTTTTT
D: -; J: TRBJ2-2; V: TRBV29-1; size: -; CDR3: CSVARGTSTTGELFF; DNA: TGCAGCGTTGCCCGCGGGACTTCAACCACCGGGGAGCTGTTTTTT
D: -; J: TRBJ1-1; V: TRBV3-1/TRBV3-2; size: -; CDR3: CASSQVLGGTEAFF; DNA: TGTGCCAGCAGCCAAGTCCTAGGCGGCACTGAAGCTTTCTTT
D: -; J: TRBJ2-3; V: TRBV30; size: -; CDR3: CAWSVLGADTQYF; DNA: TGTGCCTGGAGTGTGTTAGGGGCAGATACGCAGTATTTT
D: TRBD1; J: TRBJ2-2; V: TRBV7-2; size: -; CDR3: CASSPTLGQGPNTGELFF; DNA: TGTGCCAGCAGCCCCACCCTAGGACAGGGACCCAACACCGGGGAGCTGTTTTTT
D: TRBD1; J: TRBJ1-2; V: TRBV14; size: -; CDR3: CASSHSLTGNYGYTF; DNA: TGTGCCAGCAGCCACTCATTGACAGGGAACTATGGCTACACCTTC
D: TRBD1; J: TRBJ1-2; V: TRBV2; size: -; CDR3: CASNRQGSGGYTF; DNA: TGTGCCAGCAATAGACAGGGATCGGGAGGCTACACCTTC
D: -; J: TRBJ1-1; V: TRBV6-2/TRBV6-3; size: -; CDR3: CASSRDGGSWAFF; DNA: TGTGCCAGCAGCCGTGACGGCGGTTCATGGGCTTTCTTT
D: TRBD1; J: TRBJ1-1; V: TRBV29-1; size: once; CDR3: CSAAQGDTEAFF; DNA: TGCAGCGCCGCCCAGGGGGACACTGAAGCTTTCTTT
D: -; J: TRBJ1-5; V: TRBV19; size: -; CDR3: CASSIALMSLQPQHF; DNA: TGTGCCAGTAGTATAGCCCTAATGTCTTTACAGCCCCAGCATTTT